These 8 T cell receptor beta chains share one sample of origin, sequenced in a study of T cells in Graves' hyperthyroidism and ophthalmopathy. Using RNA transcripts as the source, TCR beta CDR3 regions were amplified. The HTBI primer set drove a first-round RT-PCR of the TCR CDR3. One entry per CDR3 protein results from TCRdb running MiXCR on the multiplex PCR reads. The sample includes roughly 500,000 distinct CDR3 sequences, about 45% of them seen just once. Sequencing was carried out using peripheral blood or thyroid tissue (not recorded which). These receptor sequences come from an adult woman with Graves' disease, either hyperthyroidism or ophthalmopathy (not recorded which).

This clonotype was seen many times. CDR3 region: CASSLGPRKNTGELFF. Here the CDR3 DNA reads TGTGCCAGCAGTTTAGGGCCGAGGAAGAACACCGGGGAGCTGTTTTTT. The chain recombines TRBV12-3 or TRBV12-4 with TRBJ2-2, with D uncertain. The V end lost 1 base, the J end lost 1 base, and 10 bases lay between the germline ends. The CDR3 has 16 residues.

This clonotype was recorded many times. This sequence joins TRBV3-1 and TRBJ2-5, with D perhaps assigned TRBD1 or TRBD2 (5 bases each). The CDR3 loop spans 18 amino acids. The germline V gene has CDR1 LGHDT and CDR2 YNNKEL (reference sequence). Trimming pared 0 bases from V and 3 bases from J, leaving 20 bases between. In DNA, the CDR3 is TGTGCCAGCAGCCAAGATAGAGGGGCTAGGTCAATGGAAGAGACCCAGTACTTC. Translation gives CASSQDRGARSMEETQYF.

Ten or more counts support this clonotype. The chain employs TRBV7-9 and TRBJ2-7; 8 nucleotides line up with TRBD1. The CDR3 is 14 residues long. V lost 5 bases, J lost 2 bases, and 5 bases stayed unmatched. CDR1 and CDR2 (germline): SEHNR, FQNEAQ (reference sequence). The CDR3 spells CASSPPGQAYEQYF. CDR3 DNA: TGTGCCAGCAGCCCACCGGGACAGGCCTACGAGCAGTACTTC. The variable domain in full, completed from reference TRBV7-9 and TRBJ2-7, reads DTGVSQNPRHKITKRGQNVTFRCDPISEHNRLYWYRQTLGQGPEFLTYFQNEAQLEKSRLLSDRFSAERPKGSFSTLEIQRTEQGDSAMYLCASSPPGQAYEQYFGPGTRLTVT.

This clonotype was counted ten times or more. The chain links TRBV3-1 to TRBJ2-7, with D maybe TRBD1 (5 bases). V was trimmed by 1 base and J by 5 bases, leaving 12 bases between them. The CDR3 covers 14 residues. The germline V gene has CDR1 LGHDT and CDR2 YNNKEL (reference sequence). In nucleotides, the CDR3 is TGTGCCAGCAGCCAAGGCCAGGGATGGAACGAGCAGTACTTC. As protein: CASSQGQGWNEQYF.

This clonotype was recorded many times. The chain recombines TRBV7-9 with TRBJ1-6; D is possibly TRBD1 (6 bases). CDR3 length: 12 residues. The germline CDR1 and CDR2 sequences are SEHNR and FQNEAQ (reference sequence). V lost 8 bases to trimming and J lost 7 bases, with 9 bases between them. In nucleotides, the CDR3 is TGTGCCAGCGGGACACCGAATTCACCCCTCCACTTT. Its protein is CASGTPNSPLHF.

This clonotype was detected many times. J is TRBJ2-5 and V is TRBV18; a possible D gene is TRBD2 (5 bases). Trimming shortened V by 8 bases and J by 5 bases, and 12 bases separated the two germline ends. This CDR3 spans 12 amino acids. Germline CDR1 KGHSH, CDR2 LQKENI. The CDR3 DNA reads TGTGCCAGCAGCCCCCCGGGGGAGACCCAGTACTTC. Protein: CASSPPGETQYF.

The chain couples TRBV24-1 to TRBJ1-3; unclear D gene. The CDR3 is 15 amino acids. CDR1 is KGHDR, CDR2 SFDVKD, per germline. V was cut by 6 bases and J by 0 bases, with 11 bases left in between. The CDR3 region has the DNA TGTGCCACCAGTTTTGCGGTCTTCTCTGGAAACACCATATATTTT. This translates into CATSFAVFSGNTIYF.

This clonotype was observed at least ten times. The J gene is TRBJ2-7, the V gene TRBV2; D ambiguous. The CDR3 is 11 amino acids. Trimming stripped 8 bases from V and 1 base from J, with 6 bases between. Per the germline V gene, CDR1 is SNHLY and CDR2 is FYNNEI. The CDR3, as DNA: TGTGCCAGCGGCACATCCTACGAGCAGTACTTC. Protein sequence: CASGTSYEQYF.